Listed below are T cell receptor beta chains from one sample, sequenced in a study of PD-1 blockade in classical Hodgkin lymphoma. The repertoire was sequenced with immunoSEQ multiplex PCR; TCRdb's copy has only in-frame clones and lacks some. Among approximately 65,000 clones listed, 85% to 95% were seen once. The source was peripheral blood mononuclear cells (PBMCs), collected before the fourth cycle of nivolumab. The receptor set was obtained from a human donor with classical Hodgkin lymphoma. CDR3s leave out the opening cysteine and the closing phenylalanine or tryptophan.

CDR3: ASSPPGGSSGNTIY
V: TRBV18
length: 14
J: TRBJ1-3

CDR3: ASSKEGRRVEETQY
V: TRBV21-1
length: 14
J: TRBJ2-5

CDR3: ASSQTSGTYNEQF
V: TRBV6-5
length: 13
J: TRBJ2-1

CDR3: ASSHSPSYEQY
V: TRBV10-2
length: 11
J: TRBJ2-7

CDR3: ASSLDLAGIQPQH
V: TRBV7-2
length: 13
J: TRBJ1-5

CDR3: ASSIGQRGAGYGYT
V: TRBV7-2
length: 14
J: TRBJ1-2

CDR3: ASSFRQGRETQY
V: TRBV5-6
length: 12
J: TRBJ2-5

CDR3: ASSRLAGGYEQF
V: TRBV10-2
length: 12
J: TRBJ2-1

CDR3: ASSLGWREAQGTDTQY
V: TRBV13
length: 16
J: TRBJ2-3

CDR3: ASSSIGRGLSEETQY
V: TRBV28
length: 15
J: TRBJ2-5

CDR3: ASSVALENTEAF
V: TRBV9
length: 12
J: TRBJ1-1

CDR3: ASSLPPSTSGNYEQY
V: TRBV28
length: 15
J: TRBJ2-7

CDR3: ASSLQGPNTGELF
V: TRBV7-2
length: 13
J: TRBJ2-2

CDR3: ASSPESGANVLT
V: TRBV18
length: 12
J: TRBJ2-6

CDR3: ASSIRRTVYNEQF
V: TRBV19
length: 13
J: TRBJ2-1

CDR3: ASSLRITDTVYEQY
V: TRBV7-9
length: 14
J: TRBJ2-7

CDR3: ASSHLGSLANYGYT
V: TRBV4-1
length: 14
J: TRBJ1-2

CDR3: ASTTWSGGSYNEQF
V: TRBV2
length: 14
J: TRBJ2-1

CDR3: ASSLGLSNYGYT
V: TRBV13
length: 12
J: TRBJ1-2

CDR3: ASSYQGVSGYEQY
V: TRBV5-4
length: 13
J: TRBJ2-7

CDR3: ASKPGHRRAF
V: TRBV19
length: 10
J: TRBJ1-1

CDR3: ASSLGVGRANTGELF
V: TRBV7-6
length: 15
J: TRBJ2-2

CDR3: ASTNWGADHYGYT
V: TRBV6-1
length: 13
J: TRBJ1-2

CDR3: ASTKSPGDNYNEQF
V: TRBV25-1
length: 14
J: TRBJ2-1

CDR3: ASSLVPSTDTQY
V: TRBV5-6
length: 12
J: TRBJ2-3

CDR3: ASSSWTSGRAGNEQY
V: TRBV5-1
length: 15
J: TRBJ2-7

CDR3: ASSLFTEDYEQY
V: TRBV28
length: 12
J: TRBJ2-7

CDR3: ASSIGRRDTEAF
V: TRBV28
length: 12
J: TRBJ1-1

CDR3: ASSLEGTGLNEQF
V: TRBV7-8
length: 13
J: TRBJ2-1

CDR3: ASSRPTGHITEAF
V: TRBV28
length: 13
J: TRBJ1-1

CDR3: ASSLWISLRTTDTQY
V: TRBV28
length: 15
J: TRBJ2-3

CDR3: ATEGGRVAKNIQY
V: TRBV15
length: 13
J: TRBJ2-4